Below, 11 T cell receptor beta chains from the same sample are listed, as sequenced in a study of T cell responses to AZD1222 COVID-19 vaccine. Some clones are missing from TCRdb's copy, which holds only in-frame ones; the method was immunoSEQ multiplex PCR. The data show over 65,000 clones, with 86% seen just once and around 6.7% held by the top ten. The material was peripheral blood, obtained on day 0 of AZD1222 vaccination. All receptors derive from an adult in good health.

The chain is built from TRBV4-1 and TRBJ1-1, with D unresolved. Germline CDR1 and CDR2: MGHRA and YSYEKL. The CDR3 length is 15 residues. V was clipped by 0 bases and J by 1 base, with 9 bases between them. CDR3 protein: CASSQESWRNTEAFF. For the CDR3, the DNA is TGCGCCAGCAGCCAAGAATCGTGGCGGAACACTGAAGCTTTCTTT.

The chain uses TRBV28 and TRBJ1-4, with a tentative D call TRBD1 (5 bases). Trimming removed 3 bases from V and 10 bases from J, with 15 bases in between. The CDR3 is 14 residues long. Germline loops: CDR1 MDHEN, CDR2 SYDVKM. DNA of the CDR3: TGTGCCAGCAGTTTGGGGCAGCCGGAGGGAAAACTGTTTTTT. Protein: CASSLGQPEGKLFF.

The chain couples TRBV3-1 (or the pseudogene TRBV3-2) to TRBJ2-1; 7 bases are shared with TRBD2. V lost 3 bases to trimming and J lost 4 bases; unmatched junction nucleotides: 9. The CDR3 totals 16 residues. Per germline, CDR1 LGHDT and CDR2 YNNKEL (reference sequence). CDR3 nucleotides: TGTGCCAGCAGCCACTCCGGGACTATGAAGTACAATGAGCAGTTCTTC. This gives the protein CASSHSGTMKYNEQFF.

The chain is built from TRBV18 and TRBJ2-1, with TRBD2 identical over 11 bases. The CDR3 runs to 20 residues. The V gene's germline CDR1 is KGHSH and CDR2 LQKENI. J gave up 0 bases and V 5 bases, and 15 bases lay outside the gene matches. The CDR3 nucleotides are TGTGCCAGCTCATCTAGCGGGAGGTACTTCCCTGGGGGCTCCTACAATGAGCAGTTCTTC. This sequence encodes CASSSSGRYFPGGSYNEQFF.

The rearrangement links TRBV28 to TRBJ1-1; TRBD1 is a possible D gene (5 bases). Trimming took 6 bases from V and 1 from J, leaving 9 bases between them. From germline, CDR1 is MDHEN and CDR2 SYDVKM. There are 13 residues in the CDR3. The CDR3 is CASRTGANTEAFF. The DNA for the CDR3 is TGTGCCAGCAGAACCGGGGCGAACACTGAAGCTTTCTTT.

This clone turned up a few times. The V and J genes are TRBV28 and TRBJ1-5; possibly TRBD1 for D (5 bases). V gave up 6 bases and J gave up 10 bases, with 22 bases separating them. Germline V CDR1 and CDR2: MDHEN, SYDVKM. The CDR3 has 15 amino acids. The CDR3 sequence is CASSPRDGLISPQHF. The CDR3 bases are TGTGCCAGCAGCCCTAGGGACGGCCTAATCAGCCCCCAGCATTTT.

The CDR3 loop reads CASSIGTGDNEQFF. The CDR3 bases are TGTGCCAGTAGTATAGGAACAGGGGACAATGAGCAGTTCTTC. The chain recombines TRBV19 with TRBJ2-1; 7 positions match TRBD1. Trimming cost V 1 base and J 5 bases; bases outside gene matches: 2. CDR1 and CDR2 (germline): LNHDA, SQIVND (reference sequence). This CDR3 region has 14 residues.

This clone was seen a handful of times. The chain uses TRBV7-9 and TRBJ1-2; D perhaps matches TRBD1 (6 bases). The V end was cut by 5 bases, the J end by 2 bases, with 18 bases between. Per the germline V gene, CDR1 is SEHNR and CDR2 is FQNEAQ (reference sequence). The CDR3 runs to 16 residues. CDR3 sequence reads: CASSASFRGGNYGYTF. DNA for the CDR3: TGTGCCAGCAGCGCCTCATTCAGGGGAGGGAACTATGGCTACACCTTC.

J is TRBJ1-4 and V is TRBV4-3; 8 positions agree with TRBD1. V dropped 0 bases and J dropped 8; count of bases not matched to a gene: 5. The CDR3 is made up of 15 amino acids. Looked up from germline, CDR1 is LGHNA and CDR2 is YSLEER. Here the CDR3 reads CASSQDQGASEKLFF. The CDR3 nucleotides are TGCGCCAGCAGCCAAGATCAGGGGGCGTCGGAAAAACTGTTTTTT.

V and J are TRBV21-1 and TRBJ2-4. TRBV21-1 is a documented pseudogene. The CDR3 loop spans 17 amino acids. CDR3: CASSKAGFPRAKNIQYF. The CDR3 DNA follows: TGTGCCAGCAGCAAAGCGGGGTTTCCCAGAGCCAAAAACATTCAGTACTTC.

The chain joins TRBV10-3 to TRBJ2-2, with D unresolved. With 4 bases removed from V and 2 bases from J, the gap between germline ends came to 11 bases. The CDR3 contains 15 residues. CDR1 and CDR2 from the germline V gene are ENHRY and SYGVKD. The CDR3 is CAISVGADNTGELFF. In nucleotides, the CDR3 is TGTGCCATCAGTGTCGGCGCCGACAACACCGGGGAGCTGTTTTTT.